These 5 T cell receptor beta chains were sequenced from one sample in a study of OX40 agonist ivuxolimab in advanced cancers. TCRdb's copy holds only in-frame clones and misses some; the assay was immunoSEQ multiplex PCR. Of about 42,000 clones in the sample, about 81% are singletons; the top ten hold 2% to 3%. Sequencing used CD4+ or CD8+ T cells sorted from blood, obtained in a trial of the OX40 agonist ivuxolimab. The receptor set was obtained from an adult with an advanced solid tumor such as melanoma, head and neck, liver or kidney cancer.

As DNA, the CDR3 is TGTGCCTGGGATACTTCTGGAAACACCATATATTTT. Its protein is CAWDTSGNTIYF. The V and J genes are TRBV30 and TRBJ1-3, with unresolved D. V was clipped by 5 bases and J by 1 base, with 6 bases between them. The germline V gene encodes CDR1 GTSNPN and CDR2 SVGIG (reference sequence). The CDR3 runs 12 residues.

The rearrangement links TRBV30 to TRBJ2-3; D is perhaps TRBD1 (5 bases). The V and J ends lost 3 bases and 1 base respectively, with 11 bases between them. Germline lookup yields CDR1 GTSNPN and CDR2 SVGIG (reference sequence). The CDR3 is 14 residues long. CDR3 nucleotide sequence: TGTGCCTGGAGCTGGGGCAGGGGCACAGATACGCAGTATTTT. It encodes CAWSWGRGTDTQYF.

The V call is TRBV2, the J call TRBJ1-1, with D perhaps matching TRBD1 (6 bases). From germline, CDR1 is SNHLY and CDR2 FYNNEI. Deletions cut 7 bases from V and 5 bases from J, with 14 bases between. This CDR3 is 13 amino acids long. The CDR3 nucleotides are TGTGCCAGCAACGGACAGAGTGTAACTGAAGCTTTCTTT. It is translated as CASNGQSVTEAFF.

The rearrangement links TRBV6-5 to TRBJ2-7, with 8 bases lining up with TRBD2. Germline CDR1 MNHEY, CDR2 SVGAGI. The CDR3 runs 15 residues. Trimming removed 2 bases from V and 3 bases from J; junction bases left unmatched: 6. CDR3 residues: CASSYTGGALYEQYV. The CDR3 DNA reads as TGTGCCAGCAGTTACACCGGGGGGGCCCTCTACGAGCAGTACGTC.

This clone is categorized as medium-sized (0.01 to 0.1%). The CDR3 bases are TGTGCCAGCAACGGGGAAACCTACGAGCAGTACGTC. Protein product: CASNGETYEQYV. V usage is TRBV2 and J usage is TRBJ2-7; the D gene is possibly TRBD2 (5 bases). Trimming pared 7 bases from V and 2 bases from J, leaving 9 bases between. Looked up from germline, CDR1 is SNHLY and CDR2 is FYNNEI. The CDR3 spans 12 residues.